This TCR beta chain was obtained from a study of T cell responses to AZD1222 COVID-19 vaccine. Study findings and constraints: There were vaccine-associated CD4 TCRs across spike, dominant at 160-218 and 743-854. Close to half of all spike-specific TCRs reportedly target regions of the variants that are unmutated. Clonal diversity may have been underestimated, and the donors were mostly white British, with more females than males.

CDR3 length equals 17 residues. The V gene lost 0 bases and the J gene lost 0 bases, with 12 bases spanning the gap. Germline assignment: CDR1 LGHNA and CDR2 YSLEER. For this clone: The target antigen is unknown.

Libraries were prepared by immunoSEQ multiplex PCR; TCRdb keeps only in-frame clonotypes and omits some of them. The table includes some 99,000 clones, around 85% detected once. The TCR comes from an adult who received the AZD1222 COVID-19 vaccine. The sequencing here drew on peripheral blood, taken 28 days after the second AZD1222 dose. The chain recombines TRBV4-3 with TRBJ1-3; D call uncertain. The CDR3 region has the DNA TGCGCCAGCAGCCAAGATCCTCAGGCCAACTCTGGAAACACCATATATTTT. Residues: CASSQDPQANSGNTIYF.